The rows below give T cell receptor beta chains drawn from one sample of a study of T cells in localized non-small cell lung cancer. The assay was immunoSEQ multiplex PCR, and TCRdb's table has in-frame clones only and misses some. The table lists about 40,000 clones, approximately 86% of them singletons. The input for sequencing was peripheral blood, taken before any cancer treatment. These TCRs come from a man aged 40-75 years with stage I lung adenocarcinoma. CDR3s include the opening cysteine and the closing phenylalanine or tryptophan. The order of the fields is D gene, clone size, J gene, V gene, CDR3 protein, CDR3 DNA. A D gene is named only where the DNA matches it firmly. Clone size appears in some rows only: once, few, many, or a class for an expanded clone.

>TRBD2|-|TRBJ2-7|TRBV4-2
CASSQGGAYEQYF
TGTGCCAGCAGCCAGGGGGGGGCCTACGAGCAGTACTTC
>-|-|TRBJ2-6|TRBV7-3
CASGQGPSGANVLTF
TGTGCCAGCGGGCAGGGACCCTCTGGGGCCAACGTCCTGACTTTC
>-|-|TRBJ1-2|TRBV5-4
CASSLFYASVGAPARYGYTF
TGTGCCAGCAGCTTGTTCTACGCCTCAGTAGGGGCCCCTGCTAGATATGGCTACACCTTC
>-|-|TRBJ2-5|TRBV2
CASRQYRFPLQETQYF
TGTGCCAGCAGACAGTACAGGTTTCCCCTCCAGGAGACCCAGTACTTC
>TRBD2|-|TRBJ2-3|TRBV7-8
CASSLTTSGPHTDTQYF
TGTGCCAGCAGCTTAACGACTAGCGGGCCCCACACAGATACGCAGTATTTT
>TRBD2|-|TRBJ2-3|TRBV5-5
CASSGGAGSITDTQYF
TGTGCCAGCAGCGGCGGAGCGGGAAGTATCACAGATACGCAGTATTTT
>-|-|TRBJ1-4|TRBV5-4
CASSPDPGAGEKLFF
TGTGCCAGCAGTCCCGACCCGGGGGCAGGGGAAAAACTGTTTTTT
>-|-|TRBJ2-1|TRBV25-1
CASSRTDPYNEQFF
TGTGCCAGCAGTAGGACGGATCCCTACAATGAGCAGTTCTTC
>-|-|TRBJ1-1|TRBV28
CASSTQGTMNTEAFF
TGTGCCAGCAGTACCCAGGGGACTATGAACACTGAAGCTTTCTTT
>TRBD2|-|TRBJ2-2|TRBV7-7
CASSQGRGGDTGELFF
TGTGCTAGCAGCCAAGGCCGTGGGGGGGACACCGGGGAGCTGTTTTTT
>TRBD2|-|TRBJ2-1|TRBV11-2
CASSRGGNEQFF
TGTGCCAGCAGCCGGGGGGGCAATGAGCAGTTCTTC
>-|-|TRBJ2-5|TRBV28
CASRGVAGHQETQYF
TGTGCCAGCAGGGGGGTGGCAGGACACCAAGAGACCCAGTACTTC
>-|-|TRBJ1-4|TRBV7-9
CASSLTLRPGATNEKLFF
TGTGCCAGCAGCTTAACTCTTAGGCCCGGAGCAACTAATGAAAAACTGTTTTTT
>-|-|TRBJ1-2|TRBV2
CASRNARDGPYGYTF
TGTGCCAGCAGGAACGCCCGGGACGGGCCCTATGGCTACACCTTC
>TRBD1|-|TRBJ2-7|TRBV4-1
CASSQETGTATYEQYF
TGCGCCAGCAGCCAAGAGACCGGGACAGCCACCTACGAGCAGTACTTC
>-|-|TRBJ2-5|TRBV25-1
CASSADRETQYF
TGTGCCAGCAGTGCCGACCGGGAGACCCAGTACTTC
>-|-|TRBJ1-5|TRBV18
CASSPGLNSNQPQHF
TGTGCCAGCTCACCAGGTTTGAATAGCAATCAGCCCCAGCATTTT
>-|-|TRBJ2-3|TRBV7-3
CASSFSNTDTQYF
TGTGCCAGCAGCTTCAGCAACACAGATACGCAGTATTTT
>-|-|TRBJ2-5|TRBV30
CAWSWVSSTETQYF
TGTGCCTGGAGCTGGGTTAGTTCAACGGAGACCCAGTACTTC
>-|-|TRBJ2-2|TRBV7-3
CASSPDRNTGELFF
TGTGCCAGCAGTCCGGACAGAAACACCGGGGAGCTGTTTTTT
>TRBD2|-|TRBJ2-7|TRBV7-2
CASSLVGGPLTYEQYF
TGTGCCAGCAGCTTAGTGGGAGGGCCACTCACCTACGAGCAGTACTTC
>-|-|TRBJ2-7|TRBV6-5
CASSYSRGTYEQYF
TGTGCCAGCAGTTACTCGAGGGGTACCTACGAGCAGTACTTC
>-|-|TRBJ2-1|TRBV7-3
CASSLGGGEQFF
TGTGCCAGCAGCTTGGGTGGGGGTGAGCAGTTCTTC
>TRBD1|-|TRBJ2-1|TRBV6-4
CASSFTYPGGAAWGEQFF
TGTGCCAGCTCCTTCACCTATCCAGGGGGCGCAGCATGGGGCGAGCAGTTCTTC
>-|once|TRBJ2-1|TRBV27
CASRQGLISDNEQFF
TGTGCCAGCAGGCAAGGACTAATATCAGACAATGAGCAGTTCTTC
>-|-|TRBJ2-1|TRBV5-1
CASSLVGVYNEQFF
TGCGCCAGCAGCTTGGTGGGGGTCTACAATGAGCAGTTCTTC
>-|-|TRBJ2-2|TRBV27
CASSLSGRNTGELFF
TGTGCCAGCAGTTTATCGGGCAGGAACACCGGGGAGCTGTTTTTT
>TRBD1|-|TRBJ2-5|TRBV5-4
CASSHRGSETQYF
TGTGCCAGCAGCCACAGGGGAAGCGAGACCCAGTACTTC
>-|-|TRBJ2-7|TRBV9
CASSVGVGGAFGEQYF
TGTGCCAGCAGCGTAGGGGTAGGAGGGGCCTTTGGGGAGCAGTACTTC
>-|-|TRBJ2-3|TRBV7-9
CASSSYTDTQYF
TGTGCCAGCAGCTCCTACACAGATACGCAGTATTTT
>TRBD1|-|TRBJ1-2|TRBV19
CASSMTGSRDGYTF
TGTGCCAGTAGTATGACAGGGAGTAGGGATGGCTACACCTTC
>-|-|TRBJ2-7|TRBV5-4
CASSLNSYEQYF
TGTGCCAGCAGCCTAAACTCCTACGAGCAGTACTTC
>-|-|TRBJ2-1|TRBV5-4
CASSLGVSSYNEQFF
TGTGCCAGCAGCTTGGGCGTGAGCTCCTACAATGAGCAGTTCTTC
>-|-|TRBJ2-7|TRBV5-5
CASSTRSYEQYF
TGTGCCAGCAGCACCCGCTCCTACGAGCAGTACTTC
>-|-|TRBJ2-7|TRBV5-1
CASSLYEQYF
TGCGCCAGCAGCCTCTACGAGCAGTACTTC
>-|-|TRBJ2-7|TRBV30
CAWSPLDEQYF
TGTGCCTGGAGTCCACTGGACGAGCAGTACTTC
>TRBD1|-|TRBJ2-1|TRBV5-8
CASSLGIGGWNEQFF
TGTGCCAGCAGCTTGGGAATAGGGGGCTGGAATGAGCAGTTCTTC
>-|-|TRBJ1-2|TRBV10-3
CAISESGSYGYTF
TGTGCCATCAGTGAGTCGGGTAGCTATGGCTACACCTTC
>-|-|TRBJ1-4|TRBV30
CAWNRGQGDKKLFF
TGTGCCTGGAATAGAGGCCAGGGAGATAAAAAACTGTTTTTT
>-|-|TRBJ2-5|TRBV5-1
CASSPGTGVETQYF
TGCGCCAGCAGCCCTGGGACCGGCGTGGAAACCCAGTACTTC
>-|-|TRBJ2-3|TRBV4-2
CASSLTAGSVADTQYF
TGTGCCAGCAGCCTCACAGCCGGGAGCGTAGCAGATACGCAGTATTTT